The 15 T cell receptor beta chains given below trace back to one sample, sequenced in a study of human T cells and chemical hapten exposure. TCRdb used MiXCR to reprocess the RACE reads, holding one entry per CDR3 protein. This table holds 200,000 to 300,000 distinct CDR3 sequences, more than 6.5% found once. Noted time point: pre-sensitization, week 0. Treatment noted: therapeutic diphenylcyclopropenone sensitization with weekly scalp DPC. This material consisted of whole blood, taken in connection with sensitization to the hapten diphenylcyclopropenone (DPC). The source is a woman between 40 and 50 years old with alopecia areata. Some clones in this sample may be carry-over from other donors' samples.

The chain has TRBV12-3 or TRBV12-4 and TRBJ2-2; D gene ambiguous. Trimming left V 7 bases short and J 5 bases short, with 5 bases between. The CDR3 totals 11 residues. CDR3 DNA sequence: TGTGCCAGCACCAGAACCGGGGAGCTGTTTTTT. Translated: CASTRTGELFF.

Many counts were recorded for this clonotype. The CDR3, as DNA: TGTGCCAGCAGCGGTAAACGGGAGGTTACGCAGTATTTT. It codes for CASSGKREVTQYF. The chain has TRBV9 and TRBJ2-3, with 7 bases fitting TRBD2. The germline CDR1 and CDR2 sequences are SGDLS and YYNGEE. This CDR3 spans 13 amino acids. Trimming removed 3 bases from V and 8 bases from J; junction bases left unmatched: 6.

There are many counts of this clonotype. The chain joins TRBV12-3 or TRBV12-4 to TRBJ1-5; 8 bases agree with TRBD1. V shed 2 bases and J 3 bases; nucleotides not matched to a gene: 3. This CDR3 comprises 15 residues. DNA for the CDR3: TGTGCCAGCAGTTTATCAGGGGGCTTCAATCAGCCCCAGCATTTT. Amino acid sequence: CASSLSGGFNQPQHF.

The V gene is TRBV4-1, the J gene TRBJ2-7; D perhaps matches TRBD1 (5 bases). Between the trimmed V and J ends, which lost 4 bases and 1 base, there was a span of 14 bases. This CDR3 is built from 15 residues. The germline gives CDR1 MGHRA, CDR2 YSYEKL. The CDR3 coding sequence is TGCGCCAGCAGCCTATTGGACACCGCATCCTACGAGCAGTACTTC. This gives the protein CASSLLDTASYEQYF.

V is TRBV12-3 or TRBV12-4 and J is TRBJ2-7; D unclear. V lost 5 bases and J lost 5, with 7 bases in between. The CDR3 extends over 11 amino acids. The CDR3 sequence is CASSVQNEQYF. CDR3 nucleotide sequence: TGTGCCAGCAGTGTACAGAACGAGCAGTACTTC.

The J gene is TRBJ2-7, the V gene TRBV6-5; no firm D call. Trimming shortened V by 0 bases and J by 7 bases, and 10 bases separated the two germline ends. The CDR3 length is 13 residues. Germline CDR1 and CDR2: MNHEY and SVGAGI. The CDR3 DNA sequence: TGTGCCAGCAGTTACTCGGTGGTACGGGAGCAGTACTTC. Translation gives CASSYSVVREQYF.

This clonotype came up a few times. The rearrangement joins TRBV19 to TRBJ2-6; D gene unclear. CDR1 LNHDA and CDR2 SQIVND come from the germline V gene (reference sequence). V was clipped by 6 bases and J by 5 bases, with 20 bases between them. This CDR3 is built from 17 residues. CDR3 nucleotides: TGTGCCAGTAGCAAGGACGGCGCCCTTTTTAGGGCCAACGTCCTGACTTTC. This translates into CASSKDGALFRANVLTF.

This clonotype was picked up many times. The gene calls are TRBV6-5 and TRBJ2-7; D gene ambiguous. V was pared by 0 bases and J by 6 bases, with 9 bases between. This CDR3 has 13 residues. CDR1 and CDR2 from the germline V gene are MNHEY and SVGAGI. CDR3 amino acids: CASSYSRVTEQYF. In DNA form, the CDR3 reads TGTGCCAGCAGTTACTCAAGGGTTACCGAGCAGTACTTC.

The chain combines TRBV20-1 with TRBJ1-5; maybe TRBD1 (5 bases). V lost 6 bases, J lost 3 bases, and 18 bases lay in between. CDR1 and CDR2 from the germline V gene are DFQATT and SNEGSKA (reference sequence). This CDR3 contains 15 residues. CDR3 bases: TGCAGTGCGTCCGGGACGGCACTTCTCAATCAGCCCCAGCATTTT. It encodes CSASGTALLNQPQHF.

The table lists this clonotype with a few counts. The V and J genes are TRBV6-2 or TRBV6-3 and TRBJ2-7; no clear D. Trimming left V 4 bases short and J 0 bases short, with 7 bases between. The CDR3 loop spans 13 amino acids. CDR1 MNHEY and CDR2 SVGEGT come from the germline V gene. Here the CDR3 DNA reads TGTGCCAGCAGTTCCCGGATCTCCTACGAGCAGTACTTC. Protein: CASSSRISYEQYF.

This clonotype was seen more than once but under ten times. This sequence joins TRBV7-2 and TRBJ1-5; D is ambiguous. Trimming pared 5 bases from V and 0 bases from J, leaving 17 bases between. Germline assignment: CDR1 SGHTA and CDR2 FQGNSA. The length of the CDR3 is 17 residues. This chain's CDR3 is CASSIRADHYSNQPQHF. The CDR3 nucleotides are TGTGCCAGCAGCATCCGGGCCGATCATTATAGCAATCAGCCCCAGCATTTT.

There are a few counts of this clonotype. The rearrangement joins TRBV4-2 to TRBJ1-1; possibly TRBD1 for D (5 bases). V lost 0 bases, J lost 7 bases, and 12 bases lay in between. Germline assignment: CDR1 LGHNA and CDR2 YNFKEQ. This CDR3 contains 14 residues. The CDR3 is CASSQDPSGGEAFF. The CDR3, as DNA: TGTGCCAGCAGCCAAGATCCCTCGGGGGGTGAAGCTTTCTTT.

The chain employs TRBV28 and TRBJ2-5, with 7 nucleotides matching TRBD1. The V and J ends lost 6 bases and 1 base, in that order; junction bases with no gene match: 8. CDR3 size: 15 residues. Per germline, CDR1 MDHEN and CDR2 SYDVKM. CDR3 in amino acids: CASSFRGLLQETQYF. DNA for the CDR3: TGTGCCAGCAGCTTCAGGGGGTTGCTCCAAGAGACCCAGTACTTC.

The rearrangement uses TRBV7-2 and TRBJ1-6; 8 positions match TRBD1. J was trimmed by 8 bases and V by 5 bases; bases with no gene match: 5. Germline V gene data show CDR1 as SGHTA and CDR2 as FQGNSA. This CDR3 is 14 amino acids long. This CDR3 is CASSQQGADSPLHF. The CDR3 DNA follows: TGTGCCAGCAGCCAGCAGGGGGCGGATTCACCCCTCCACTTT.

This clonotype turned up a few times. J is TRBJ2-5 and V is TRBV24-1; D is unresolved. The length of the CDR3 is 13 residues. The germline CDR1 and CDR2 sequences are KGHDR and SFDVKD. V lost 5 bases and J 3 bases, leaving 9 bases between the germline ends. The CDR3 loop reads CATSAEGKETQYF. The CDR3 DNA reads as TGTGCCACCAGTGCAGAAGGGAAAGAGACCCAGTACTTC.